A selection of T cell receptor beta chains follows, all from one sample in a study of T cell responses to AZD1222 COVID-19 vaccine. Repertoires were generated with immunoSEQ multiplex PCR, while TCRdb's copy carries only in-frame clones and drops some. The repertoire holds about 160,000 clones, about 88% seen once, with around 6% in the top ten. Sequenced here: peripheral blood, sampled on day 0 of AZD1222 vaccination. Receptors were obtained from an adult in good health. Each CDR3 is given with its conserved first and last residue. A D gene is named only where the DNA matches it firmly. Clone size is shown for a subset of rows, as once, few, many or a class of expanded clone.

v_call	j_call	d_call	clone_size	cdr3_aa
TRBV7-9	TRBJ1-5	NA	NA	CASSLARNQPQHF
TRBV5-6	TRBJ1-2	TRBD1	once	CASSPDRGLPYGYTF
TRBV14	TRBJ1-1	TRBD1	NA	CASSLKPGGPTEAFF
TRBV4-3	TRBJ2-2	TRBD1	NA	CASSHYQGALDTGELFF
TRBV27	TRBJ2-7	NA	NA	CASSLRQSYEQYF
TRBV9	TRBJ2-2	TRBD1	NA	CASSVVQGASGELFF
TRBV5-5	TRBJ2-6	NA	NA	CASSGGHSGANVLTF
TRBV20-1	TRBJ2-1	NA	NA	CSASGDNEQFF
TRBV24-1	TRBJ2-1	TRBD2	NA	CATSDPSSGVSYNEQFF
TRBV7-2	TRBJ2-3	NA	NA	CASSLATGRDTQYF
TRBV2	TRBJ2-2	TRBD1	NA	CASRAPGQKDTGELFF
TRBV24-1	TRBJ1-5	NA	NA	CATSESDNQPQHF
TRBV28	TRBJ1-1	NA	many	CASSLPQASNTEAFF
TRBV10-3	TRBJ1-2	NA	NA	CAISESGTAYGYTF
TRBV6-1	TRBJ1-5	NA	once	CASSAAGASNNQPQHF
TRBV6-6	TRBJ1-4	NA	NA	CASSYGGQEKLFF
TRBV12-5	TRBJ1-2	NA	NA	CASGPWGGGYTF
TRBV5-4	TRBJ2-1	NA	NA	CASSPVNRGGNEQFF
TRBV12-3/TRBV12-4	TRBJ1-1	NA	few	CASSPRQAFF
TRBV18	TRBJ1-1	TRBD1	NA	CASSPRQGVLNTEAFF
TRBV28	TRBJ1-6	NA	NA	CASSPSVVAPLHF
TRBV27	TRBJ2-1	TRBD2	NA	CASSLSLRGEQFF
TRBV28	TRBJ1-6	NA	few	CASSPRLGNSPLHF